Listed below are T cell receptor beta chains from one sample, sequenced in a study of cytomegalovirus exposure and HLA in healthy donors. The repertoire was sequenced with immunoSEQ multiplex PCR; TCRdb's copy has only in-frame clones and lacks some. Among about 44,000 clones listed, roughly 93% were seen once. Sequencing input: PBMCs. Every receptor here comes from a woman aged 18-35 years in good health and CMV-seronegative. Each CDR3 is given with its conserved first and last residue. A D gene is named only where the DNA matches it firmly. Rows give clone size only sometimes, using once, few, many, or a class for an expanded clone.

CDR3 DNA: TGTGCCAGCAGTTTTTCTCCCCACACTGAAGCTTTCTTT
CDR3 protein: CASSFSPHTEAFF
D gene: NA
J gene: TRBJ1-1
V gene: TRBV28
clone size: NA

CDR3 DNA: TGCGCCAGCAGCTTGGGACAGGGGGTAGACTATGGCTACACCTTC
CDR3 protein: CASSLGQGVDYGYTF
D gene: TRBD1
J gene: TRBJ1-2
V gene: TRBV5-1
clone size: NA

CDR3 DNA: TGCGCCAGCAGCCAAGAACTAGGAGCGGGAGGGAACACCGGGGAGCTGTTTTTT
CDR3 protein: CASSQELGAGGNTGELFF
D gene: TRBD2
J gene: TRBJ2-2
V gene: TRBV4-1
clone size: NA

CDR3 DNA: TGTGCCAGCAGTGAACGGACAGGGGGCGCTAGTGGCTACACCTTC
CDR3 protein: CASSERTGGASGYTF
D gene: TRBD1
J gene: TRBJ1-2
V gene: TRBV6-1
clone size: NA

CDR3 DNA: TGTGCCAGCTCCTCGGACAGGTACTCTGGAAACACCATATATTTT
CDR3 protein: CASSSDRYSGNTIYF
D gene: TRBD1
J gene: TRBJ1-3
V gene: TRBV2
clone size: NA

CDR3 DNA: TGTGCCAGCAGCTCCGGGACAGGGGCTCGGGAGCAGTACTTC
CDR3 protein: CASSSGTGAREQYF
D gene: TRBD1
J gene: TRBJ2-7
V gene: TRBV5-4
clone size: NA

CDR3 DNA: TGTGCCAGCAGGGCGGCTCTTTCTACCTACGAGCAGTACTTC
CDR3 protein: CASRAALSTYEQYF
D gene: NA
J gene: TRBJ2-7
V gene: TRBV27
clone size: NA

CDR3 DNA: TGCGCCAGCAGCCTTACTACTAGCGGGGTTTACAATGAGCAGTTCTTC
CDR3 protein: CASSLTTSGVYNEQFF
D gene: TRBD2
J gene: TRBJ2-1
V gene: TRBV4-1
clone size: NA

CDR3 DNA: TGTGCCAGCAGTGATCCCCTCTCGGCTAACTATGGCTACACCTTC
CDR3 protein: CASSDPLSANYGYTF
D gene: NA
J gene: TRBJ1-2
V gene: TRBV6-1
clone size: NA

CDR3 DNA: TGTGCCAGCAGTGAAGGGACAGGGGCAGATGAGCAGTACTTC
CDR3 protein: CASSEGTGADEQYF
D gene: TRBD1
J gene: TRBJ2-7
V gene: TRBV6-1
clone size: few

CDR3 DNA: TGTGCCAGCAGCCTCAGGGGGCCCGGGAACACCGGGGAGCTGTTTTTT
CDR3 protein: CASSLRGPGNTGELFF
D gene: TRBD1
J gene: TRBJ2-2
V gene: TRBV4-2
clone size: NA

CDR3 DNA: TGTGCCAGTCTTCAGGGGGCCTATGGCTACACCTTC
CDR3 protein: CASLQGAYGYTF
D gene: TRBD1
J gene: TRBJ1-2
V gene: TRBV6-4
clone size: NA

CDR3 DNA: TGCGCCAGCAGCTTGTTTGTGGGGCAGGCCGGGGAGCTGTTTTTT
CDR3 protein: CASSLFVGQAGELFF
D gene: NA
J gene: TRBJ2-2
V gene: TRBV5-1
clone size: NA

CDR3 DNA: TGCGCCAGCAGCTATCAAGGGGAAGGGGGCGGCGAGCAGTACTTC
CDR3 protein: CASSYQGEGGGEQYF
D gene: TRBD1
J gene: TRBJ2-7
V gene: TRBV5-1
clone size: large

CDR3 DNA: TGTGCCAGCAGCCGCGCCGGGACAGGGGCCACTGAAGCTTTCTTT
CDR3 protein: CASSRAGTGATEAFF
D gene: TRBD1
J gene: TRBJ1-1
V gene: TRBV7-9
clone size: NA

CDR3 DNA: TGTGCCAGTAGATGGACCGGGGGTACCGGGGAGCTGTTTTTT
CDR3 protein: CASRWTGGTGELFF
D gene: NA
J gene: TRBJ2-2
V gene: TRBV19
clone size: NA

CDR3 DNA: TGTGCCAGCAGTTACACCGACAGGGGGATCTACGAGCAGTACTTC
CDR3 protein: CASSYTDRGIYEQYF
D gene: TRBD1
J gene: TRBJ2-7
V gene: TRBV6-5
clone size: NA

CDR3 DNA: TGTGCCAGCAGCGCGTCGACAGGGGGTTCACCCCTCCACTTT
CDR3 protein: CASSASTGGSPLHF
D gene: TRBD1
J gene: TRBJ1-6
V gene: TRBV7-3
clone size: NA

CDR3 DNA: TGTGCCAGCAGCCAAGAAGGTCCGGGACAGCAAGAGACCCAGTACTTC
CDR3 protein: CASSQEGPGQQETQYF
D gene: TRBD1
J gene: TRBJ2-5
V gene: TRBV4-2
clone size: NA

CDR3 DNA: TGTGCCAGCAGCCTCAAGGACAGGGGAAATCAGCCCCAGCATTTT
CDR3 protein: CASSLKDRGNQPQHF
D gene: TRBD1
J gene: TRBJ1-5
V gene: TRBV13
clone size: NA

CDR3 DNA: TGTGCCAGTAGTATATCAGGGTTTGAGATGGTGAACAATCAGCCCCAGCATTTT
CDR3 protein: CASSISGFEMVNNQPQHF
D gene: NA
J gene: TRBJ1-5
V gene: TRBV19
clone size: NA

CDR3 DNA: TGTGCCAGCTCACTACAGGGGACAACCTACAATGAGCAGTTCTTC
CDR3 protein: CASSLQGTTYNEQFF
D gene: TRBD1
J gene: TRBJ2-1
V gene: TRBV18
clone size: NA

CDR3 DNA: TGTGCCAGTCAATTCTCAGGGGATCCAAACTACGAGCAGTACTTC
CDR3 protein: CASQFSGDPNYEQYF
D gene: NA
J gene: TRBJ2-7
V gene: TRBV2
clone size: once

CDR3 DNA: TGTGCCAGCAGCGTAGGGGAGGAGACCCAGTACTTC
CDR3 protein: CASSVGEETQYF
D gene: NA
J gene: TRBJ2-5
V gene: TRBV9
clone size: NA

CDR3 DNA: TGCACCAGCAGCCAAGAGGGACAGGGGATTAGGGGTCCTGGCTACACCTTC
CDR3 protein: CTSSQEGQGIRGPGYTF
D gene: NA
J gene: TRBJ1-2
V gene: TRBV1
clone size: NA

CDR3 DNA: TGTGCCAGCAGCCCAGACAAGACCGCCTACGAGCAGTACTTC
CDR3 protein: CASSPDKTAYEQYF
D gene: NA
J gene: TRBJ2-7
V gene: TRBV9
clone size: NA

CDR3 DNA: TGTGCCAGCAGCTTTCAGGGATTTAACTATGGCTACACCTTC
CDR3 protein: CASSFQGFNYGYTF
D gene: NA
J gene: TRBJ1-2
V gene: TRBV7-9
clone size: NA

CDR3 DNA: TGTGCCAGCAGTGAAGGGCGAGGAGCGGATACGCAGTATTTT
CDR3 protein: CASSEGRGADTQYF
D gene: NA
J gene: TRBJ2-3
V gene: TRBV6-1
clone size: NA

CDR3 DNA: TGTGCCGGATCCGACAGACAGGGCCAAGAGACCCAGTACTTC
CDR3 protein: CAGSDRQGQETQYF
D gene: TRBD1
J gene: TRBJ2-5
V gene: TRBV18
clone size: once

CDR3 DNA: TGTGCCAGCAGTTACGCCGGAGACCAAGAGACCCAGTACTTC
CDR3 protein: CASSYAGDQETQYF
D gene: NA
J gene: TRBJ2-5
V gene: TRBV6-5
clone size: NA

CDR3 DNA: TGCGCCAGCAGCCAAGATCCGGAGCGGAGCACAGATACGCAGTATTTT
CDR3 protein: CASSQDPERSTDTQYF
D gene: NA
J gene: TRBJ2-3
V gene: TRBV4-1
clone size: NA

CDR3 DNA: TGTGCCAGCAGTTTGGAGGCTTATCTTGGTAGCGGGACCTACAATGAGCAGTTCTTC
CDR3 protein: CASSLEAYLGSGTYNEQFF
D gene: TRBD2
J gene: TRBJ2-1
V gene: TRBV28
clone size: NA

CDR3 DNA: TGTGCCAGCAGACAATACAGGGATACCTACGAGCAGTACTTC
CDR3 protein: CASRQYRDTYEQYF
D gene: NA
J gene: TRBJ2-7
V gene: TRBV6-5
clone size: NA

CDR3 DNA: TGTGCCAGCAGCTTAGTCAGGGGGCGCGGGGCCGGGGAGCTGTTTTTT
CDR3 protein: CASSLVRGRGAGELFF
D gene: TRBD1
J gene: TRBJ2-2
V gene: TRBV11-2
clone size: NA

CDR3 DNA: TGTGCCAGTAGTATAGATGACGGGGTTCGAGGCTACACCTTC
CDR3 protein: CASSIDDGVRGYTF
D gene: NA
J gene: TRBJ1-2
V gene: TRBV19
clone size: NA

CDR3 DNA: TGCGCCAGCAGCTTGGTAGCGGGAGAAGAGACCCAGTACTTC
CDR3 protein: CASSLVAGEETQYF
D gene: TRBD2
J gene: TRBJ2-5
V gene: TRBV5-1
clone size: NA

CDR3 DNA: TGTGCCATCAGGACAACGGGACAGGGATACGAGCAGTACTTC
CDR3 protein: CAIRTTGQGYEQYF
D gene: TRBD1
J gene: TRBJ2-7
V gene: TRBV10-3
clone size: once

CDR3 DNA: TGTGCCAGCACCCTCGGCAGGGTGCTTGGCAATGAGCAGTTCTTC
CDR3 protein: CASTLGRVLGNEQFF
D gene: NA
J gene: TRBJ2-1
V gene: TRBV28
clone size: NA

CDR3 DNA: TGCGCCAGCAGACCTTGGGGGGGGGCTGAAGCTTTCTTT
CDR3 protein: CASRPWGGAEAFF
D gene: NA
J gene: TRBJ1-1
V gene: TRBV10-1
clone size: NA

CDR3 DNA: TGTGCCAGCAGTCACGGGAACCTCCGCGATGAGCAGTTCTTC
CDR3 protein: CASSHGNLRDEQFF
D gene: NA
J gene: TRBJ2-1
V gene: TRBV6-6
clone size: NA

CDR3 DNA: TGTGCCAGCAGTGAATTCCTAACCGGCAGGCCCTCTAACTATGGCTACACCTTC
CDR3 protein: CASSEFLTGRPSNYGYTF
D gene: NA
J gene: TRBJ1-2
V gene: TRBV6-1
clone size: NA

CDR3 DNA: TGTGCCAGCTCCAAGATGACGGGGATGAACACTGAAGCTTTCTTT
CDR3 protein: CASSKMTGMNTEAFF
D gene: NA
J gene: TRBJ1-1
V gene: TRBV2
clone size: NA

CDR3 DNA: TGCGCCAGCAGCTTGGATCTTGGACAGGAAAAAGCTTTCTTT
CDR3 protein: CASSLDLGQEKAFF
D gene: TRBD1
J gene: TRBJ1-1
V gene: TRBV5-1
clone size: NA

CDR3 DNA: TGCGCCAGCAGCTTGGACGGGGGAAGCTATGGCTACACCTTC
CDR3 protein: CASSLDGGSYGYTF
D gene: NA
J gene: TRBJ1-2
V gene: TRBV5-1
clone size: NA

CDR3 DNA: TGTGCCAGCAGCCTATCTACTTCGAACACTGAAGCTTTCTTT
CDR3 protein: CASSLSTSNTEAFF
D gene: NA
J gene: TRBJ1-1
V gene: TRBV6-1
clone size: NA

CDR3 DNA: TGTGCCAGTAGTATCCACCTCCGGACTAGCGGGAGCAATGAGCAGTTCTTC
CDR3 protein: CASSIHLRTSGSNEQFF
D gene: TRBD2
J gene: TRBJ2-1
V gene: TRBV19
clone size: NA

CDR3 DNA: TGTGCCAGCAGCCAGGGGGAGCGGACTGAAGCTTTCTTT
CDR3 protein: CASSQGERTEAFF
D gene: TRBD1
J gene: TRBJ1-1
V gene: TRBV7-6
clone size: NA